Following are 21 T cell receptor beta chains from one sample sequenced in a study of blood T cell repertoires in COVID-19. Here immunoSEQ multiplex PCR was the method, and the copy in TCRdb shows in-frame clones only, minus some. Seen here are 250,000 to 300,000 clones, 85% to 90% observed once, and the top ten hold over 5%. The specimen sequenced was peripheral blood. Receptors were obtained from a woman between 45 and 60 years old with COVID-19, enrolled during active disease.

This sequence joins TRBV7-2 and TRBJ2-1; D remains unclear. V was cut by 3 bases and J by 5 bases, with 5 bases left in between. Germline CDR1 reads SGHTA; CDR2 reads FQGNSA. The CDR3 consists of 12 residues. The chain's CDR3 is CASSFFNNEQFF. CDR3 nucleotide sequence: TGTGCCAGCAGCTTTTTCAACAATGAGCAGTTCTTC.

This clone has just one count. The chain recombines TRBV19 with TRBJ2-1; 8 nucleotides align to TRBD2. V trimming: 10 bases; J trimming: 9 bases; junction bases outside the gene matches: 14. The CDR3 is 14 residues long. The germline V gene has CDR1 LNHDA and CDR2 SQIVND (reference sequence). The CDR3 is CATRTGTSRGEQFF. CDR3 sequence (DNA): TGTGCCACTCGTACAGGGACTAGTCGTGGTGAGCAGTTCTTC.

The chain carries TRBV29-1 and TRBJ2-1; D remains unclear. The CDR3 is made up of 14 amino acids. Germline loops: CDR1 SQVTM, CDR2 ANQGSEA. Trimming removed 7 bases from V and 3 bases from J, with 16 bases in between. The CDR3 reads CSAEAGEFYNEQFF. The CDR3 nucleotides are TGCAGCGCCGAAGCAGGCGAGTTCTACAATGAGCAGTTCTTC.

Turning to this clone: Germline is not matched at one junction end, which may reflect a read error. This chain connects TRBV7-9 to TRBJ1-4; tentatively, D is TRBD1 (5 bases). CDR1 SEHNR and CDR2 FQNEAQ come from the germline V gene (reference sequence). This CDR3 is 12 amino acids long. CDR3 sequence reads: CASSLNGAVWVF. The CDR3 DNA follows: TGTGCCAGCAGCTTAAATGGGGCGGTTTGGGTTTTT.

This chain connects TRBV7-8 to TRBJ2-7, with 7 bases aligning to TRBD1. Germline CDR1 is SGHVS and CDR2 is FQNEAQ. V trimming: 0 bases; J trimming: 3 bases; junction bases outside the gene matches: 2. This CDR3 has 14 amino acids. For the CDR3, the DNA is TGTGCCAGCAGCTTAGCCAGGGGGTTCTACGAGCAGTACTTC. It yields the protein CASSLARGFYEQYF.

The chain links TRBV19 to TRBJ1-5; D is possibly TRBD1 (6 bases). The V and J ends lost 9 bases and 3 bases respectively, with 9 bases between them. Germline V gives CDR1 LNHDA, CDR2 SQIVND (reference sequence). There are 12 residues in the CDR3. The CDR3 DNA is TGTGCCAGCCGGGACACCAATCAGCCCCAGCATTTT. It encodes CASRDTNQPQHF.

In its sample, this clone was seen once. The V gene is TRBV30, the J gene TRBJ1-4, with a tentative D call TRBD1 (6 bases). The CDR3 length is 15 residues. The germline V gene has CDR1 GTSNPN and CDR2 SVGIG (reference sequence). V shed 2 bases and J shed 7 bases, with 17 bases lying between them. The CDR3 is CAWSPGQSWGEKLFF. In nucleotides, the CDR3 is TGTGCCTGGAGTCCCGGACAGTCATGGGGTGAAAAACTGTTTTTT. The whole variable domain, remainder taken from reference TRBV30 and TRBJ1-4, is SQTIHQWPATLVQPVGSPLSLECTVEGTSNPNLYWYRQAAGRGLQLLFYSVGIGQISSEVPQNLSASRPQDRQFILSSKKLLLSDSGFYLCAWSPGQSWGEKLFFGSGTQLSVL.

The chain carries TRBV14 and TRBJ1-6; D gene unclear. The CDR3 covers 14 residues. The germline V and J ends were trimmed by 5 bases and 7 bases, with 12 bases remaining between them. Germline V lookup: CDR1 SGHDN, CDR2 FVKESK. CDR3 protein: CASSTQTGNSPLHF. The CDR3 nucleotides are TGTGCCAGCAGCACCCAAACGGGGAATTCACCCCTCCACTTT. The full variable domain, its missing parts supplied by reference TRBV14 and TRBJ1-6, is EAGVTQFPSHSVIEKGQTVTLRCDPISGHDNLYWYRRVMGKEIKFLLHFVKESKQDESGMPNNRFLAERTGGTYSTLKVQPAELEDSGVYFCASSTQTGNSPLHFGNGTRLTVT.

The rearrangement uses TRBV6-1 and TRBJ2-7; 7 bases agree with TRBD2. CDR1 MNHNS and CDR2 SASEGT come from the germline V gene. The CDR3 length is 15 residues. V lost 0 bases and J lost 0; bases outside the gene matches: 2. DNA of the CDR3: TGTGCCAGCAGTGAAGCGGGGGGGGGCTCCTACGAGCAGTACTTC. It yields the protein CASSEAGGGSYEQYF.

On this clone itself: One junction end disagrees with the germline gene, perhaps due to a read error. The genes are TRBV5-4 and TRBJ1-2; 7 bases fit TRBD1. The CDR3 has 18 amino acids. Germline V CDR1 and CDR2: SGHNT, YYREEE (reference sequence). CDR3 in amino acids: CASSGKGVGGGILYDYTF. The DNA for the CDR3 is TGTGCCAGCAGCGGGAAGGGAGTAGGGGGCGGAATTTTATATGACTACACCTTC.

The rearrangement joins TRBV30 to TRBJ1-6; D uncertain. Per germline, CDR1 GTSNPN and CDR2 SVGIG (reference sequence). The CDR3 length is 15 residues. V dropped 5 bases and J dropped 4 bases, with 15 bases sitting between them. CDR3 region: CAWALTRIYNSPLHF. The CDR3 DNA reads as TGTGCCTGGGCTCTGACACGGATTTATAATTCACCCCTCCACTTT.

The CDR3 sequence: CASSYRGEQFF. CDR3 bases: TGTGCCAGCAGTTACCGAGGTGAGCAGTTCTTC. This chain links TRBV6-5 with TRBJ2-1, with unresolved D. This CDR3 comprises 11 residues. The V end lost 2 bases, the J end lost 9 bases, and 5 bases lay between the germline ends. Germline V gene sequence: CDR1 MNHEY, CDR2 SVGAGI.

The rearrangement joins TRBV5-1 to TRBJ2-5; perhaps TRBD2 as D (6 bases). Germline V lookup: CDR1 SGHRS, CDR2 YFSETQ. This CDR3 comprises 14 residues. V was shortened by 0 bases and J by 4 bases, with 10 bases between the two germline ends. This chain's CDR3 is CASSLGVAAETQYF. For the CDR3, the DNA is TGCGCCAGCAGCTTGGGAGTAGCGGCAGAGACCCAGTACTTC.

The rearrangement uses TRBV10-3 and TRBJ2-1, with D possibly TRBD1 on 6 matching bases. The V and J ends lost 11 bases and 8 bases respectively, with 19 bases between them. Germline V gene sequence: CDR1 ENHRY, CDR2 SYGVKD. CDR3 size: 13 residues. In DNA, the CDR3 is TGTGCCTCACGGCATGACGGGACATATGAGCAGTTCTTC. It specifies CASRHDGTYEQFF.

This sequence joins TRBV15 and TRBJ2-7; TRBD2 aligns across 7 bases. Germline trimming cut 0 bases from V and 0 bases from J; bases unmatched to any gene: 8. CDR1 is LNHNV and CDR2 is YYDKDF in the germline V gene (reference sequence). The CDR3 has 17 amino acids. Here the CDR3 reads CATSRDMASGSSYEQYF. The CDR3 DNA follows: TGTGCCACCAGCAGAGATATGGCTAGCGGTAGCTCCTACGAGCAGTACTTC.

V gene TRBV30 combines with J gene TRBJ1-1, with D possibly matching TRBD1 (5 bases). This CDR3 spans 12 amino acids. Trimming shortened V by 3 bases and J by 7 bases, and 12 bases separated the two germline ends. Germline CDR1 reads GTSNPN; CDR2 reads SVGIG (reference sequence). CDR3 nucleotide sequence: TGTGCCTGGAGGGGGGGACCCCTTGAAGCTTTCTTT. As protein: CAWRGGPLEAFF.

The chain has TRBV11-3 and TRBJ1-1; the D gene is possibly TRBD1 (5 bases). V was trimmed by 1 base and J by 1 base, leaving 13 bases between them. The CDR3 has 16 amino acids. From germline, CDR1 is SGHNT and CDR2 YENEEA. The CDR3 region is CASSLAYLGGNTEAFF. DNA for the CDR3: TGTGCCAGCAGCTTAGCCTATTTGGGGGGGAACACTGAAGCTTTCTTT. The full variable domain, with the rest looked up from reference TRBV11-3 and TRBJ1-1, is EAGVVQSPRYKIIEKKQPVAFWCNPISGHNTLYWYLQNLGQGPELLIRYENEEAVDDSQLPKDRFSAERLKGVDSTLKIQPAELGDSAVYLCASSLAYLGGNTEAFFGQGTRLTVV.

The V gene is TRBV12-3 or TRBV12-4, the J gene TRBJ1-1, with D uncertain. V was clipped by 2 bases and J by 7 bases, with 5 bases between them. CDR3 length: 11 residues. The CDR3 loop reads CASSLTSEAFF. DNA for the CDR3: TGTGCCAGCAGTTTAACTAGTGAAGCTTTCTTT.

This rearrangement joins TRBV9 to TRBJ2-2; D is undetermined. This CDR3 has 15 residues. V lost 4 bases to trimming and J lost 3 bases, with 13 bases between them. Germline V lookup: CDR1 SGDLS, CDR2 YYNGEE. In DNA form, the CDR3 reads TGTGCCAGCAGCCCCCGACCCCGGGACACCGGGGAGCTGTTTTTT. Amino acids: CASSPRPRDTGELFF.

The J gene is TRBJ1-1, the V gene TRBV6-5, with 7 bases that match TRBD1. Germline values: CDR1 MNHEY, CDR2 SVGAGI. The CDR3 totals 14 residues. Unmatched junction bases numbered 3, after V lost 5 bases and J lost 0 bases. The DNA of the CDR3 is TGTGCCAGCAGTAGACAGGGCGTGAACACTGAAGCTTTCTTT. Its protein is CASSRQGVNTEAFF.

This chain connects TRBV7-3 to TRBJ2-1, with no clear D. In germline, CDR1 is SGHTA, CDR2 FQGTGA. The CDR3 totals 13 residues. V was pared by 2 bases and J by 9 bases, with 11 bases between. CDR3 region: CASSLHPSSEQFF. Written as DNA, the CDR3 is TGTGCCAGCAGCTTACACCCATCCAGTGAGCAGTTCTTC.